A single TCR beta chain is shown here with its context. What it binds is unknown. TCRdb fed the reads into MiXCR, producing one record per CDR3 protein. The profile shows approximately 190,000 distinct CDR3 sequences, 8.5% to 10% of them singletons. This entry belongs to a study of T cell repertoires in cytomegalovirus infection. Study information: Shared public TCR beta signatures pointed to both CMV infection and a matching HLA type. Study results and limitations: Frequencies of public TCR beta families were cumulated, and this identified carriers of CMV plus the relevant HLA. Dominating the ex vivo response were TCR beta clonotypes that were CMV-specific and HLA-C-restricted.

Germline V gives CDR1 SGHTA, CDR2 FQGNSA. This CDR3 comprises 18 residues. The V end was cut by 3 bases, the J end by 0 bases, with 20 bases between. The origin of this receptor is a human donor in good health (CMV status not recorded). Some clones in this sample may be carry-over from other donors' samples. This chain links TRBV7-2 with TRBJ1-1; D is unclear. The sequenced sample was PBMCs. CDR3 amino acids: CASSLRAPVPFLNTEAFF. DNA of the CDR3: TGTGCCAGCAGCTTGCGGGCGCCAGTCCCCTTCCTGAACACTGAAGCTTTCTTT.